The present T cell receptor (beta chain) was sequenced within a study of blood T cell repertoires in COVID-19. The data were produced by immunoSEQ multiplex PCR, yet TCRdb's version contains in-frame clones alone and is incomplete. Among more than 200,000 clones listed, approximately 86% were seen once. V gave up 2 bases and J gave up 2 bases, with 7 bases separating them. The CDR3 spans 13 residues. CDR1 MDHEN and CDR2 SYDVKM come from the germline V gene. The clonotype comes from a woman between 55 and 75 years old with COVID-19, enrolled during active disease. The sequenced sample consisted of peripheral blood. The chain is built from TRBV28 and TRBJ2-7, with D hard to call. In DNA, the CDR3 is TGTGCCAGCAGTTTAGCGCTTACCTACGAGCAGTACTTC. Translating it yields CASSLALTYEQYF.